Following are 15 T cell receptor beta chains from one sample sequenced in a study of cytomegalovirus exposure and HLA in healthy donors. Researchers ran the PCR with 60 Vbeta and 13 Jbeta primers. Using immunoSEQ multiplex PCR, the repertoire was profiled, and TCRdb retains in-frame clones only, with some absent. The sample lists some 120,000 clones, 83% occurring once. The sequenced material came from PBMCs. Receptors originate from a man aged 18 to 29 in good health and CMV-seropositive.

The V and J genes are TRBV10-3 and TRBJ2-6; tentative D call: TRBD1 (6 bases). V gave up 6 bases and J gave up 2 bases, with 14 bases separating them. Germline CDR1 reads ENHRY; CDR2 reads SYGVKD. The CDR3 runs 16 residues. The CDR3 region is CAISPVQGTGANVLTF. The CDR3 DNA sequence: TGTGCCATCAGCCCAGTACAGGGAACTGGGGCCAACGTCCTGACTTTC.

The J gene is TRBJ1-1, the V gene TRBV7-6; possible D gene TRBD1, 6 bases. With 0 bases removed from V and 4 bases from J, the gap between germline ends came to 12 bases. The CDR3 sequence is 15 residues long. Germline lookup yields CDR1 SGHVS and CDR2 FNYEAQ. The CDR3 spells CASSLAAGVGTEAFF. In DNA, the CDR3 is TGTGCCAGCAGCTTAGCCGCAGGGGTGGGCACTGAAGCTTTCTTT.

The chain links TRBV2 to TRBJ1-2, with 11 positions matching TRBD1. The V and J ends lost 9 bases and 12 bases, in that order; junction bases with no gene match: 12. The CDR3 is 13 amino acids. Germline V gene sequence: CDR1 SNHLY, CDR2 FYNNEI. CDR3 sequence: CARTGTGGSRDTF. In nucleotides, the CDR3 is TGTGCCAGGACCGGGACAGGGGGTTCTCGAGACACCTTC.

The gene calls are TRBV28 and TRBJ1-4; D might be TRBD1 (5 bases). This CDR3 is built from 14 residues. The V end was cut by 10 bases, the J end by 5 bases, with 17 bases between. Germline assignment: CDR1 MDHEN and CDR2 SYDVKM. Written as DNA, the CDR3 is TGTGCCACCCAGGAGGAGGGGCCGAATGAAAAACTGTTTTTT. This translates into CATQEEGPNEKLFF. Based on the CDR3 plus reference TRBV28 and TRBJ1-4, the full variable domain is DVKVTQSSRYLVKRTGEKVFLECVQDMDHENMFWYRQDPGLGLRLIYFSYDVKMKEKGDIPEGYSVSREKKERFSLILESASTNQTSMYLCATQEEGPNEKLFFGSGTQLSVL.

The chain links TRBV7-2 to TRBJ2-7; possibly TRBD2 for D (7 bases). Germline V gene sequence: CDR1 SGHTA, CDR2 FQGNSA. The CDR3 extends over 16 amino acids. Deletions cut 1 base from V and 3 bases from J, with 16 bases between. The CDR3, as DNA: TGTGCCAGCAGCTTAGAGGGTCGGGGGGCTCTCTACGAGCAGTACTTC. This gives the protein CASSLEGRGALYEQYF.

This chain links TRBV14 with TRBJ2-1; 9 positions match TRBD1. This CDR3 contains 15 residues. V gave up 4 bases and J gave up 3 bases; unmatched junction bases: 4. The V gene's germline CDR1 is SGHDN and CDR2 FVKESK. The CDR3 protein is CASSRGTGIYNEQFF. CDR3 sequence (DNA): TGTGCCAGCAGCCGAGGGACAGGGATCTACAATGAGCAGTTCTTC.

The chain links TRBV7-3 to TRBJ2-7, with TRBD1 identical over 7 bases. The CDR3 consists of 14 residues. V gave up 1 base and J gave up 3 bases; unmatched junction bases: 3. Germline V gives CDR1 SGHTA, CDR2 FQGTGA. The CDR3 nucleotides read TGTGCCAGCAGCTTAAGCCGGGACAGCTACGAGCAGTACTTC. Amino acids: CASSLSRDSYEQYF.

This chain uses TRBV11-2 with TRBJ1-5; unclear D gene. The V gene's germline CDR1 is SGHAT and CDR2 FQNNGV. Trimming took off 4 bases at V and 2 bases at J, with 9 bases between the two ends. The CDR3 extends over 14 amino acids. CDR3 sequence (DNA): TGTGCCAGCAGCTCCCTTTCCGGCAATCAGCCCCAGCATTTT. As protein: CASSSLSGNQPQHF. Complete variable domain (other parts from reference TRBV11-2 and TRBJ1-5): EAGVAQSPRYKIIEKRQSVAFWCNPISGHATLYWYQQILGQGPKLLIQFQNNGVVDDSQLPKDRFSAERLKGVDSTLKIQPAKLEDSAVYLCASSSLSGNQPQHFGDGTRLSIL.

This clone has only a few counts. This sequence joins TRBV5-6 and TRBJ2-5; 12 bases match TRBD2. V gave up 2 bases and J gave up 5 bases; unmatched junction bases: 7. This CDR3 is built from 16 residues. Germline values: CDR1 SGHDT, CDR2 YYEEEE. The CDR3 sequence: CASSFPSGGGWETQYF. DNA of the CDR3: TGTGCCAGCAGCTTCCCTAGCGGGGGGGGTTGGGAGACCCAGTACTTC. Combining the CDR3 with reference TRBV5-6 and TRBJ2-5 gives the whole variable domain DAGVTQSPTHLIKTRGQQVTLRCSPKSGHDTVSWYQQALGQGPQFIFQYYEEEERQRGNFPDRFSGHQFPNYSSELNVNALLLGDSALYLCASSFPSGGGWETQYFGPGTRLLVL.

This clone came up a few times. The rearrangement joins TRBV5-1 to TRBJ2-1; TRBD1 matches at 8 bases. V dropped 4 bases and J dropped 4; count of bases not matched to a gene: 7. CDR3 length: 15 amino acids. Germline V lookup: CDR1 SGHRS, CDR2 YFSETQ. The CDR3 reads CASSNDRGRYNEQFF. CDR3 nucleotides: TGCGCCAGCAGCAATGACAGGGGCCGATACAATGAGCAGTTCTTC.

The rearrangement joins TRBV7-2 to TRBJ2-2; tentatively, D is TRBD2 (6 bases). Germline V lookup: CDR1 SGHTA, CDR2 FQGNSA. The CDR3 runs 13 residues. V lost 5 bases and J lost 3, with 7 bases in between. In DNA, the CDR3 is TGTGCCAGCAGCCGGGACTACACCGGGGAGCTGTTTTTT. Protein: CASSRDYTGELFF.

The chain carries TRBV7-9 and TRBJ2-7; 7 bases are shared with TRBD1. Germline V gives CDR1 SEHNR, CDR2 FQNEAQ (reference sequence). The V and J ends lost 11 bases and 0 bases, in that order; junction bases with no gene match: 16. The CDR3 extends over 16 amino acids. CDR3 in amino acids: CASHKEGAENSYEQYF. The CDR3 bases are TGTGCCTCCCATAAAGAGGGGGCGGAGAACTCCTACGAGCAGTACTTC.

This chain uses TRBV5-1 with TRBJ2-7; TRBD1 might be the D (5 bases). V was clipped by 2 bases and J by 3 bases, with 15 bases between them. Germline loops: CDR1 SGHRS, CDR2 YFSETQ. The CDR3 is made up of 15 amino acids. CDR3 in amino acids: CASSLTQGFDYEQYF. Written as DNA, the CDR3 is TGCGCCAGCAGCTTAACCCAGGGATTCGACTACGAGCAGTACTTC.

J is TRBJ2-3 and V is TRBV28, with no clear D. Looked up from germline, CDR1 is MDHEN and CDR2 is SYDVKM. V was cut by 5 bases and J by 3 bases, with 6 bases left in between. The CDR3 consists of 12 residues. The chain's CDR3 is CASSPVTDTQYF. CDR3 nucleotide sequence: TGTGCCAGCAGTCCTGTGACAGATACGCAGTATTTT.

The V and J genes are TRBV5-1 and TRBJ1-1, with D perhaps TRBD1 (6 bases). The germline gives CDR1 SGHRS, CDR2 YFSETQ. The CDR3 consists of 14 residues. Deletions cut 4 bases from V and 2 bases from J, with 12 bases between. The CDR3 loop is CASSLTGSNTEAFF. In DNA form, the CDR3 reads TGCGCCAGCAGCCTTACAGGGTCTAACACTGAAGCTTTCTTT. Full variable domain (rest looked up from reference TRBV5-1 and TRBJ1-1): KAGVTQTPRYLIKTRGQQVTLSCSPISGHRSVSWYQQTPGQGLQFLFEYFSETQRNKGNFPGRFSGRQFSNSRSEMNVSTLELGDSALYLCASSLTGSNTEAFFGQGTRLTVV.